The entry below describes one TCR beta chain. Germline CDR1 and CDR2: LNHDA and SQIVND (reference sequence). The V segment lost 5 bases and the J segment 4 bases; nucleotides outside the gene matches: 10. This CDR3 has 15 residues. Described treatment: randomized to nivolumab then ipilimumab (arm A) or the reverse (arm B). No patient had prior DNA-damaging chemotherapy. Sorted cells were live CD3+CD8+, lacking CD19 and CD56, from PBMCs. The sample is drawn from a study of sequential checkpoint blockade in melanoma. In the study overall: Randomization was 1:1 between first-line nivolumab→ipilimumab and ipilimumab→nivolumab. Both treatment sequences were followed by maintenance nivolumab.

The method was immunoSEQ multiplex PCR; TCRdb's version includes in-frame clones alone and lacks a portion of them. This sample has under 15,000 clones, with about four fifths found just once. The receptor's source is a human donor with melanoma. Sequenced here: CD8+ T cells sorted from blood (inferred from file names), sampled from a patient given nivolumab and ipilimumab in sequence. V is TRBV19 and J is TRBJ1-2; 7 bases fit TRBD1. The CDR3 coding sequence is TGTGCCAGTAGTCCCCGCAGGGGGTCTAGCTATGGCTACACCTTC. Translated: CASSPRRGSSYGYTF.